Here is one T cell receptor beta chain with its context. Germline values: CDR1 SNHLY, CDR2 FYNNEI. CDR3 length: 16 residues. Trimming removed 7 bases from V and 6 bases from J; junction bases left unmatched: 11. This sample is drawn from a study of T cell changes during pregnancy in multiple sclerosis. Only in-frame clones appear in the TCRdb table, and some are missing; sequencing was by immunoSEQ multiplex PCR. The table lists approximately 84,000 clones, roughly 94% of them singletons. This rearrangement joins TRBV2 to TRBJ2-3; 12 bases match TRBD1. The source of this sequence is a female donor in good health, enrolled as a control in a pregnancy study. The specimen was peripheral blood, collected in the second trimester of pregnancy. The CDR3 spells CASTSEPGQGADTQYF. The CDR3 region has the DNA TGTGCCAGCACTAGCGAACCGGGACAGGGGGCGGATACGCAGTATTTT.